The present T cell receptor (beta chain) was sequenced within a study of cytomegalovirus exposure and HLA in healthy donors. Study-wide background: An early release of data contained 80 million to 85 million unique TCRs, which came from HLA-typed donors.

With 60 Vbeta and 13 Jbeta primers, the PCR was carried out. In the original analysis: Later, an analysis found 65 million to 85 million unique TCR beta chains, and about 10 million of these were shared. The repertoire was sequenced with immunoSEQ multiplex PCR; TCRdb's copy has only in-frame clones and lacks some. V, J and clone size reflect that table, while D and trimming were determined from the DNA. The table shows about 190,000 clones, with about 77% occurring only once. V dropped 3 bases and J dropped 9 bases, with 7 bases sitting between them. CDR3 length: 11 amino acids. Germline V gene sequence: CDR1 MNHEY, CDR2 SVGAGI. In this sample, this clone turned up a few times.

The sequencing sample was made of PBMCs. The receptor comes from a woman aged 30 to 39 in good health and CMV-seropositive. The chain employs TRBV6-5 and TRBJ2-3; D gene unclear. CDR3: CASSYGLTQYF. CDR3 bases: TGTGCCAGCAGTTATGGTCTAACGCAGTATTTT.